This T cell receptor beta chain stems from a study of blood T cell repertoires in COVID-19. The overall study: Samples taken during acute and convalescent COVID-19 were collected in the United States, Italy and Spain. PBMCs, B-cell-depleted T cells, or T cells were the source of the cDNA or gDNA that made up the material.

V was clipped by 6 bases and J by 10 bases; unmatched bases: 12. The V gene's germline CDR1 is SGHTS and CDR2 YDEGEE. The CDR3 is made up of 15 amino acids. The authors' processing: Amplification of reference gene primers was used by the study to estimate nucleated cell counts. Only in-frame clones appear in the TCRdb table, and some are missing; sequencing was by immunoSEQ multiplex PCR. From that table come the V and J calls and clone size; the DNA was used to work out D and trimming. The sample shows about 270,000 clones, about 89% of them seen only once. The V and J genes are TRBV5-8 and TRBJ1-4, with 10 bases lining up with TRBD1. The origin of this receptor is an older woman who had recovered from COVID-19. The material sequenced was peripheral blood. CDR3 bases: TGTGCCAGCACGCGGCTGGGGACAGGGGAGGCAAAACTGTTTTTT. It yields the protein CASTRLGTGEAKLFF.